Presented here are 6 T cell receptor beta chains from one specimen sequenced in a study of lung T cells in sarcoidosis with Löfgren's syndrome. A single record per CDR3 protein comes from TCRdb applying MiXCR to the reads. This sample has some 3,700 distinct CDR3 sequences, with 20% to 25% found just once. Sequenced sample: CD4+ T cells from bronchoalveolar lavage. The source is a human donor with sarcoidosis (Löfgren's syndrome or another form), or a control subject (not recorded which).

By sample fraction, this clonotype is medium-sized (0.01 to 0.1%). The chain has TRBV28 and TRBJ1-5, with no clear D. Between the trimmed V and J ends, which lost 4 bases and 5 bases, there was a span of 18 bases. This CDR3 has 16 amino acids. The germline V gene encodes CDR1 MDHEN and CDR2 SYDVKM. The CDR3 sequence: CASSSLGEAGYQPQHF. DNA for the CDR3: TGTGCCAGCAGTTCCCTCGGGGAAGCAGGATATCAGCCCCAGCATTTT.

Of note for this clonotype: A much larger clone lies one base from this, so it may be a read error. The conserved closing phenylalanine or tryptophan is absent in this CDR3, likely reflecting a read error. The chain has TRBV5-1 and TRBJ1-1; D is unresolved. The CDR3 has 14 residues. CDR1 is SGHRS, CDR2 YFSETQ, per germline. V was shortened by 1 base and J by 3 bases, with 10 bases between the two germline ends. The CDR3 loop reads CASSLMREDTEAFS. The CDR3 nucleotides read TGCGCCAGCAGCTTGATGCGGGAGGACACTGAAGCTTTCTCT.

This clonotype has a count of ten or more. This chain connects TRBV11-2 to TRBJ2-5; D remains ambiguous. The V end was cut by 10 bases, the J end by 5 bases, with 8 bases between. The CDR3 runs to 10 residues. The germline V gene has CDR1 SGHAT and CDR2 FQNNGV. CDR3 residues: CATGLETQYF. The CDR3 DNA is TGTGCCACCGGGTTGGAGACCCAGTACTTC.

Within the sample, this clonotype is medium-sized. This chain links TRBV6-1 with TRBJ2-7; 7 nucleotides line up with TRBD1. This CDR3 region has 13 residues. The V and J ends lost 6 bases and 2 bases, in that order; junction bases with no gene match: 4. In germline, CDR1 is MNHNS, CDR2 SASEGT. The CDR3 here is CASRRTGTYEQYV. CDR3 nucleotides: TGTGCCAGCAGACGGACAGGAACCTACGAGCAGTACGTC.

By sample share, this clonotype is large. This chain uses TRBV12-3 or TRBV12-4 with TRBJ1-1; D is undetermined. V was shortened by 6 bases and J by 1 base, with 3 bases between the two germline ends. CDR3 length: 11 amino acids. The CDR3 sequence: CASSWNTEAFF. CDR3 in DNA: TGTGCCAGCAGCTGGAACACTGAAGCTTTCTTT.

In its sample, this clonotype ranks as medium-sized. The rearrangement links TRBV11-2 to TRBJ2-7; 13 nucleotides line up with TRBD2. The germline V gene encodes CDR1 SGHAT and CDR2 FQNNGV. The CDR3 contains 17 residues. After removal of 4 bases from V and 7 bases from J, the junction contained 13 bases not matched to a gene. CDR3 region: CASSSLVGTSGTGEQYF. The CDR3 bases are TGTGCCAGCAGCTCCTTAGTGGGGACTAGCGGGACGGGGGAGCAGTACTTC.